Below are 8 T cell receptor beta chains sequenced from a single sample in a study of CD8+CD57+ T cells in acquired aplastic anemia. Genomic DNA templated the TCR beta VDJ and CDR3 profiling. TCRdb re-called the reads through MiXCR, storing one row per CDR3 protein. The profile shows roughly 300,000 distinct CDR3 sequences, roughly half of them singletons. Specimen: sorted CD4+, CD8+, or CD8+CD57+ T cells (not recorded which) from PBMCs. Receptors originate from a human donor with severe aplastic anemia or a healthy control (not recorded which).

This clonotype was observed a single time. This chain links TRBV24-1 with TRBJ2-7; D perhaps matches TRBD2 (6 bases). Between the trimmed V and J ends, which lost 4 bases and 3 bases, there was a span of 9 bases. Germline-derived CDR1 and CDR2 are KGHDR and SFDVKD. The CDR3 is 13 residues long. CDR3: CATSDGGLYEQYF. In DNA form, the CDR3 reads TGTGCCACCAGTGACGGGGGTCTCTACGAGCAGTACTTC.

The J gene is TRBJ1-1, the V gene TRBV6-6; D is unresolved. Looked up from germline, CDR1 is MNHNY and CDR2 is SVGAGI (reference sequence). The CDR3 is made up of 13 amino acids. V lost 4 bases and J lost 4, with 10 bases in between. As DNA, the CDR3 is TGTGCCAGCAGTTCCTCCTTGGGCACTGAAGCTTTCTTT. It codes for CASSSSLGTEAFF.

Note on this clonotype: A much larger clonotype is one base distant, so this may be a read error. The chain joins TRBV5-1 to TRBJ2-4; D is undetermined. The CDR3 is 16 residues long. From germline, CDR1 is SGHRS and CDR2 YFSETQ. This CDR3 is CASSTLPSLAKNVQYF. CDR3 nucleotide sequence: TGCGCCAGCAGCACCCTTCCCAGTTTAGCCAAAAACGTTCAGTACTTC.

In its sample, this clonotype was seen many times. The chain combines TRBV12-3 or TRBV12-4 with TRBJ1-1; TRBD1 might be the D (5 bases). Trimming took 1 base from V and 3 from J, leaving 9 bases between them. The CDR3 consists of 14 residues. CDR3 bases: TGTGCCAGCAGTTTAGGGGGGAGGGACACTGAAGCTTTCTTT. This encodes CASSLGGRDTEAFF.

The chain recombines TRBV20-1 with TRBJ1-5; D may be TRBD1 (6 bases). Per germline, CDR1 DFQATT and CDR2 SNEGSKA (reference sequence). This CDR3 is 16 amino acids long. Trimming pared 7 bases from V and 0 bases from J, leaving 19 bases between. CDR3 amino acids: CSVHLPGASSNQPQHF. The DNA of the CDR3 is TGCAGTGTTCATTTGCCAGGGGCCTCTAGCAATCAGCCCCAGCATTTT.

Concerning this clonotype: The CDR3 end shows no conserved phenylalanine or tryptophan, and so a read error is likely. The chain carries TRBV7-2 and TRBJ2-5, with TRBD2 matching over 14 bases. The J call may not be correct, given that the DNA end is closer to TRBJ2-7. The CDR3 covers 17 residues. CDR1 and CDR2 from the germline V gene are SGHTA and FQGNSA. CDR3 DNA sequence: TGTGCCAGCAGCCTCAGGGGACTAGCGGGGGCGAGAGACGAGCAGTACCTC. Encoded protein: CASSLRGLAGARDEQYL.

This chain links TRBV15 with TRBJ1-1; 7 nucleotides agree with TRBD1. J lost 2 bases, V lost 1 base, and 7 bases had no gene match. The CDR3 has 16 residues. Germline loops: CDR1 LNHNV, CDR2 YYDKDF (reference sequence). For the CDR3, the DNA is TGTGCCACCAGCAGAGGAGAGGGGGCAGGTAACACTGAAGCTTTCTTT. Protein sequence: CATSRGEGAGNTEAFF.

The chain carries TRBV2 and TRBJ1-2; TRBD1 matches 7 bases. Germline-derived CDR1 and CDR2 are SNHLY and FYNNEI. The CDR3 covers 14 residues. V lost 6 bases to trimming and J lost 4 bases; unmatched junction nucleotides: 8. This CDR3 is CASRGTVIAYGYTF. The CDR3, as DNA: TGTGCCAGCAGGGGGACAGTAATCGCCTATGGCTACACCTTC.